The 5 T cell receptor beta chains given below trace back to one sample, sequenced in a study of cytomegalovirus exposure and HLA in healthy donors. PCR was performed using 60 Vbeta and 13 Jbeta primers. Measured with immunoSEQ multiplex PCR; TCRdb has only the in-frame clones, and not every one. The sample shows 130,000 or so clones, around 79% of them seen only once. Sequencing was performed on PBMCs. The receptor source for this set is a woman in her forties in good health and CMV-seronegative.

The chain links TRBV25-1 to TRBJ1-2, with TRBD1 matching 11 bases. The CDR3 consists of 15 residues. V was pared by 0 bases and J by 6 bases, with 3 bases of the junction left unmatched. Germline values: CDR1 MGHDK, CDR2 SYGVNS. The CDR3: CASSEYGGQGDGYTF. The CDR3 DNA sequence: TGTGCCAGCAGTGAATACGGGGGACAGGGGGATGGCTACACCTTC.

V usage is TRBV5-4 and J usage is TRBJ2-5; 10 bases match TRBD2. Germline V lookup: CDR1 SGHNT, CDR2 YYREEE (reference sequence). This CDR3 is 18 amino acids long. V dropped 1 base and J dropped 3; count of bases not matched to a gene: 12. The CDR3: CASSLSLWTSGGKETQYF. The CDR3 DNA reads TGTGCCAGCAGCTTGAGTTTATGGACTAGCGGAGGTAAAGAGACCCAGTACTTC.

This clone was counted once. This chain uses TRBV9 with TRBJ1-1; no definite D call. V lost 3 bases to trimming and J lost 5 bases, with 20 bases between them. CDR1 SGDLS and CDR2 YYNGEE come from the germline V gene. The CDR3 runs to 16 residues. CDR3 region: CASSAARVSGSTEAFF. In DNA, the CDR3 is TGTGCCAGCAGCGCCGCTCGGGTCTCGGGTTCGACTGAAGCTTTCTTT. The whole variable domain, filled in from reference TRBV9 and TRBJ1-1, reads DSGVTQTPKHLITATGQRVTLRCSPRSGDLSVYWYQQSLDQGLQFLIQYYNGEERAKGNILERFSAQQFPDLHSELNLSSLELGDSALYFCASSAARVSGSTEAFFGQGTRLTVV.

The rearrangement uses TRBV2 and TRBJ2-5; 7 positions match TRBD1. The CDR3 extends over 13 amino acids. V lost 4 bases, J lost 5 bases, and 4 bases stayed unmatched. CDR1 SNHLY and CDR2 FYNNEI come from the germline V gene. As DNA, the CDR3 is TGTGCCAGCAGTGGAACAGGGGCGGAGACCCAGTACTTC. Its protein is CASSGTGAETQYF.

The count of this clone is one. This chain joins TRBV7-2 and TRBJ2-2; 9 bases map to TRBD1. Germline V CDR1 and CDR2: SGHTA, FQGNSA. The CDR3 runs to 16 residues. J gave up 6 bases and V 0 bases, and 5 bases lay outside the gene matches. The CDR3 sequence is CASSLATGTGSGELFF. The CDR3 bases are TGTGCCAGCAGCTTAGCGACCGGGACAGGGTCCGGGGAGCTGTTTTTT.